These 21 T cell receptor beta chains were sequenced from one sample in a study of blood T cell repertoires in COVID-19. Clones were read by immunoSEQ multiplex PCR, and TCRdb kept only the in-frame ones, dropping some. The table records 150,000 or so clones, roughly 87% of them present only once. The sample taken for sequencing was PBMCs or T cells enriched from blood (not recorded which). These receptors were obtained from a woman aged 50 to 65 who had recovered from COVID-19.

The chain joins TRBV6-5 to TRBJ1-5; 9 bases match TRBD1. The CDR3 contains 16 residues. J lost 9 bases, V lost 1 base, and 10 bases had no gene match. Germline V CDR1 and CDR2: MNHEY, SVGAGI. The CDR3 spells CASSYYKGQGPGPQHF. The CDR3 DNA sequence: TGTGCCAGCAGTTACTACAAGGGACAGGGTCCCGGGCCCCAGCATTTT.

The chain joins TRBV5-4 to TRBJ2-2; D perhaps matches TRBD1 (6 bases). V shed 4 bases and J shed 5 bases, with 9 bases lying between them. CDR1 and CDR2 (germline): SGHNT, YYREEE (reference sequence). The CDR3 length is 13 residues. The CDR3: CASSVQGTGELFF. In DNA form, the CDR3 reads TGTGCCAGCAGCGTACAGGGAACCGGGGAGCTGTTTTTT. The full variable domain, rest sourced from reference TRBV5-4 and TRBJ2-2, is ETGVTQSPTHLIKTRGQQVTLRCSSQSGHNTVSWYQQALGQGPQFIFQYYREEENGRGNFPPRFSGLQFPNYSSELNVNALELDDSALYLCASSVQGTGELFFGEGSRLTVL.

The genes are TRBV28 and TRBJ2-7; the match to TRBD2 covers 13 bases. The CDR3 length is 15 residues. Looked up from germline, CDR1 is MDHEN and CDR2 is SYDVKM. V lost 6 bases and J lost 2; bases outside the gene matches: 4. CDR3 DNA: TGTGCCAGCAGACCCGGGACTAGCGGGACCTACGAGCAGTACTTC. Amino acids: CASRPGTSGTYEQYF.

V and J are TRBV3-1 (or the pseudogene TRBV3-2) and TRBJ2-1, with D uncertain. The germline CDR1 and CDR2 sequences are LGHDT and YNNKEL (reference sequence). The CDR3 is 14 residues long. V dropped 2 bases and J dropped 5 bases, with 10 bases sitting between them. The CDR3 protein is CASSQWATHNEQFF. The DNA of the CDR3 is TGTGCCAGCAGCCAATGGGCTACCCACAATGAGCAGTTCTTC.

The genes are TRBV20-1 and TRBJ2-1, with 8 bases that match TRBD1. The V gene's germline CDR1 is DFQATT and CDR2 SNEGSKA (reference sequence). Trimming removed 3 bases from V and 10 bases from J; junction bases left unmatched: 11. The CDR3 is 14 residues long. This CDR3 is CSASFPQGAGEQFF. The CDR3 DNA sequence: TGCAGTGCTAGTTTTCCCCAGGGGGCGGGAGAGCAGTTCTTC.

As DNA, the CDR3 is TGCGCCAGCAGTGTTTCAAGGGGGAGCACGGAGCAGTTCTTC. Residues: CASSVSRGSTEQFF. This rearrangement joins TRBV10-1 to TRBJ2-1; TRBD1 is a possible D gene (6 bases). V gave up 4 bases and J gave up 10 bases, with 17 bases separating them. The germline V gene encodes CDR1 WNHNN and CDR2 SYGVQD (reference sequence). The CDR3 loop spans 14 amino acids.

The chain recombines TRBV4-2 with TRBJ2-2; tentatively, D is TRBD2 (5 bases). The CDR3 has 15 amino acids. CDR1 is LGHNA, CDR2 YNFKEQ, per germline. The V and J ends lost 1 base and 0 bases respectively, with 6 bases between them. This CDR3 reads CASSQGTSNTGELFF. Here the CDR3 DNA reads TGTGCCAGCAGCCAAGGGACTTCGAACACCGGGGAGCTGTTTTTT.

The chain carries TRBV6-1 and TRBJ2-3; tentative D call: TRBD2 (5 bases). With 4 bases removed from V and 0 bases from J, the gap between germline ends came to 14 bases. In germline, CDR1 is MNHNS, CDR2 SASEGT. The CDR3 covers 16 residues. The chain's CDR3 is CASSAPLGMSTDTQYF. The CDR3 coding sequence is TGTGCCAGCAGTGCCCCCCTCGGGATGAGCACAGATACGCAGTATTTT.

The chain couples TRBV27 to TRBJ1-5; D may be TRBD1 (6 bases). Germline V gene data show CDR1 as MNHEY and CDR2 as SMNVEV (reference sequence). This CDR3 comprises 14 residues. V was cut by 5 bases and J by 5 bases, with 13 bases left in between. Here the CDR3 reads CASSPRKGDQPQHF. The CDR3 region has the DNA TGTGCCAGCAGTCCCAGAAAGGGGGATCAGCCCCAGCATTTT.

The CDR3 nucleotides are TGCGCCAGCAGCTTGGAGCGGAGGTTTGAGCAGTACTTC. Amino acids: CASSLERRFEQYF. The V call is TRBV5-1, the J call TRBJ2-7; D perhaps matches TRBD2 (5 bases). Germline CDR1 is SGHRS and CDR2 is YFSETQ. The CDR3 length is 13 residues. The V and J ends lost 0 bases and 7 bases respectively, with 11 bases between them.

This chain uses TRBV21-1 with TRBJ2-3; the table's D call TRBD2 went unverified against the DNA. TRBV21-1 is flagged as a pseudogene. CDR3 size: 17 residues. CDR3 protein: CASSKVPGETLTDTQYF. In DNA form, the CDR3 reads TGTGCCAGCAGCAAAGTCCCGGGGGAAACCCTAACAGATACGCAGTATTTT.

This clone was detected a few times. This rearrangement joins TRBV7-9 to TRBJ2-7, with 11 bases matching TRBD2. V lost 6 bases, J lost 0 bases, and 7 bases stayed unmatched. The CDR3 covers 16 residues. Germline CDR1 reads SEHNR; CDR2 reads FQNEAQ (reference sequence). The CDR3 is CASRDLTSGTSYEQYF. The CDR3, as DNA: TGTGCCAGCAGGGATCTGACTAGCGGGACCTCCTACGAGCAGTACTTC.

The rearrangement links TRBV7-3 to TRBJ1-1; D unresolved. Trimming took off 6 bases at V and 1 base at J, with 12 bases between the two ends. The CDR3 has 14 residues. Germline lookup yields CDR1 SGHTA and CDR2 FQGTGA. The DNA of the CDR3 is TGTGCCAGCAGGTTCGGACGGGAGAACACTGAAGCTTTCTTT. Encoded protein: CASRFGRENTEAFF.

This clone was observed once. The chain is built from TRBV19 and TRBJ1-2; D gene uncertain. Trimming cost V 1 base and J 6 bases, with 12 bases left between them. Germline lookup yields CDR1 LNHDA and CDR2 SQIVND (reference sequence). This CDR3 region has 14 residues. The CDR3 here is CASSIVGGRNGYTF. CDR3 sequence (DNA): TGTGCCAGTAGTATAGTTGGAGGGAGAAATGGCTACACCTTC.

V usage is TRBV16 and J usage is TRBJ2-2; unclear D gene. The CDR3 has 12 residues. Germline CDR1 reads KGHSY; CDR2 reads FQNENV. Trimming stripped 6 bases from V and 4 bases from J, with 6 bases between. Here the CDR3 DNA reads TGTGCCAGCAGTGAGGTCACCGGGGAGCTGTTTTTT. Residues: CASSEVTGELFF.

The chain links TRBV12-5 to TRBJ1-2; D gene uncertain. Germline CDR1 is LGHNT and CDR2 is FRNRAP. V was shortened by 1 base and J by 4 bases, with 10 bases between the two germline ends. The CDR3 runs 14 residues. CDR3 sequence (DNA): TGTGCTAGTGGTTTGGGAACGACTAGCTATGGCTACACCTTC. Translated, it gives CASGLGTTSYGYTF.

The chain uses TRBV29-1 and TRBJ2-3; D possibly corresponds to TRBD1 (6 bases). CDR1 is SQVTM, CDR2 ANQGSEA, per germline. The V and J ends lost 6 bases and 0 bases respectively, with 13 bases between them. The length of the CDR3 is 14 residues. The CDR3 reads CSVRQDTSTDTQYF. Here the CDR3 DNA reads TGCAGCGTCCGACAGGATACTAGCACAGATACGCAGTATTTT.

Only one count was recorded for this clone. The chain combines TRBV4-2 with TRBJ1-5; no definite D call. Looked up from germline, CDR1 is LGHNA and CDR2 is YNFKEQ. The CDR3 extends over 16 amino acids. Trimming removed 0 bases from V and 3 bases from J, with 12 bases in between. CDR3 in amino acids: CASSQEERRYNQPQHF. CDR3 sequence (DNA): TGTGCCAGCAGCCAAGAGGAGAGGCGTTACAATCAGCCCCAGCATTTT.

This chain uses TRBV7-2 with TRBJ2-7; no firm D call. V lost 5 bases, J lost 2 bases, and 22 bases lay in between. In germline, CDR1 is SGHTA, CDR2 FQGNSA. The CDR3 runs 17 residues. CDR3: CASSRLSDSLFAYEQYF. The DNA of the CDR3 is TGTGCCAGCAGCCGCTTAAGCGACTCTTTATTCGCCTACGAGCAGTACTTC.

The rearrangement links TRBV27 to TRBJ2-1; 14 bases agree with TRBD2. Per the germline V gene, CDR1 is MNHEY and CDR2 is SMNVEV (reference sequence). J gave up 11 bases and V 6 bases, and 9 bases lay outside the gene matches. This CDR3 contains 15 residues. The CDR3, as DNA: TGTGCCAGCAGCTCTGGACTAGCGGGAGGACCCCAGCAGTTCTTC. The encoded protein is CASSSGLAGGPQQFF.

The J gene is TRBJ2-5, the V gene TRBV4-3; D not certain. This CDR3 has 13 amino acids. V was clipped by 4 bases and J by 5 bases, with 11 bases between them. Germline-derived CDR1 and CDR2 are LGHNA and YSLEER. The CDR3 spells CASSPGLMETQYF. CDR3 coding DNA: TGCGCCAGCAGCCCTGGGCTCATGGAGACCCAGTACTTC.